This T cell receptor (beta chain) was retrieved from a study of blood T cell repertoires in COVID-19 (dated by TCRdb to between 2020 and 2021). General notes on the study: Samples covering the acute and convalescent phases of COVID-19 were provided by collaborators in the United States, Italy and Spain. The material from the prospective study consisted of cDNA or gDNA derived from T cells, B-cell-depleted T cells, or PBMCs. The dataset comprised deeply sampled blood TCRbeta repertoires from subjects exposed to, actively infected with, or recovered from COVID-19. A freely available public database, intended as a resource for researchers studying the immune response to SARS-CoV-2, is where the repertoires were released. Samples came from the ongoing ImmuneRACE study (first 160 participants) plus 1,254 subjects from 6 global collaborators. Nearly every sample came with metadata listing a de-identified subject ID, COVID-19 status, age in years and sex. Where available, HLA class I and class II types were obtained from metadata supplied by the sample provider rather than from assay-based typing.

The immunoSEQ Assay, a bias-controlled multiplex PCR, was used to amplify TCRbeta CDR3 regions from genomic DNA. The published analysis was carried out like this. The number of nucleated cells in each sample was estimated from the amplification of reference gene primers within the assay. Sequence reads were collapsed and filtered to measure the absolute abundance of every unique TCRbeta CDR3 rearrangement. Productive Simpson clonality was computed per sample as the square root of Simpson's diversity index over productive rearrangements. The table was pulled from immuneACCESS by TCRdb, which kept in-frame rearrangements only. Such tables lose some clones; where checked, under half of the loss comes from unresolved V genes, and the rest has no known cause. V and J calls and clone size are those listed in that table; D and trimming were worked out from the DNA. The table for this sample lists approximately 45,000 clones; around nine tenths of them were counted only once. The ten largest clones capture less than 1.5% of the sample.

For this clone: Its antigen is not yet known. No base quality information exists; no much larger clone differs at one position.

Beyond this particular receptor, the publication reports: Clinical and demographic metadata were provided uncurated, with the amount varying by source and participant.

The CDR3 covers 18 residues, taking in both the cysteine and the phenylalanine. The kept DNA is CDR3 alone, 54 bases in frame from the first base. The germline V gene provides CDR1 MGHDK and CDR2 SYGVNS. Trimmed from V: 4 bases; trimmed from J: 4 bases; junction bases lacking a gene match: 11. Collaborating institutions collected whole blood in K2EDTA tubes following their own protocols. For TCRbeta analysis, collaborators shipped samples as frozen whole blood, isolated PBMCs, or DNA extracted from either of those sample types. Sequenced sample: peripheral blood. Here the chain combines TRBV25-1 and TRBJ2-1; TRBD2 fits 12 bases in the junction. This clonotype originated in a woman aged 40 to 50 with acute or convalescent COVID-19. The CDR3 loop reads CASSGGLAGPGGYNEQFF. Here is the DNA: TGTGCCAGCAGTGGAGGACTAGCGGGACCAGGCGGATACAATGAGCAGTTCTTC.